The clone carrying this T cell receptor beta chain appeared once. As yet, its antigen is unknown. The data stem from a study of PD-1 blockade in classical Hodgkin lymphoma. Sequencing was performed with immunoSEQ multiplex PCR; in TCRdb, only in-frame clones are kept and a portion is missing. Of roughly 13,000 clones listed, around 90% were seen once; the top ten hold over 9.5%. There was relapse after autologous stem cell transplantation in every patient, and there was variation in brentuximab vedotin exposure. After removal of 5 bases from V and 4 bases from J, the junction contained 7 bases not matched to a gene. The CDR3 has 14 amino acids. Looked up from germline, CDR1 is SEHNR and CDR2 is FQNEAQ (reference sequence). Study-wide results and caveats: Patients newly diagnosed and complete responders had comparable baseline diversity.

Here the sequenced sample was peripheral blood mononuclear cells (PBMCs), taken at baseline. The chain joins TRBV7-9 to TRBJ1-1, with 7 bases matching TRBD1. This sequence originates from a human donor with classical Hodgkin lymphoma. The CDR3 sequence: CASSRDRDVTEAFF. The CDR3 coding sequence is TGTGCCAGCAGCAGAGACAGGGATGTCACTGAAGCTTTCTTT.